One and the same sample provided the 24 T cell receptor beta chains below, sequenced in a study of human T cells and chemical hapten exposure. Specified time point: pre-sensitization, week 0. Treatment given: therapeutic diphenylcyclopropenone sensitization with weekly scalp DPC. TCRdb reprocessed the RACE reads via MiXCR and lists one record per CDR3 protein. The sample lists approximately 320,000 distinct CDR3 sequences; about 5.4% were seen once. Sequencing used whole blood, obtained in connection with sensitization to the hapten diphenylcyclopropenone (DPC). The receptors shown here come from a woman aged 18 to 35 with alopecia areata. Some clones in this sample may be carry-over from other donors' samples.

This clonotype was seen only a few times. The chain links TRBV6-2 or TRBV6-3 to TRBJ1-1; unclear D gene. Between the trimmed V and J ends, which lost 3 bases and 5 bases, there was a span of 10 bases. Germline V gives CDR1 MNHEY, CDR2 SVGEGT. The CDR3 has 13 amino acids. CDR3 DNA: TGTGCCAGCAGTTATTTTTGGGATACTGAAGCTTTCTTT. Translated, it gives CASSYFWDTEAFF.

This clonotype was seen ten or more times. The chain employs TRBV7-2 and TRBJ1-3; 7 bases align to TRBD1. The CDR3 totals 14 residues. CDR1 SGHTA and CDR2 FQGNSA come from the germline V gene. J gave up 5 bases and V 3 bases, and 4 bases lay outside the gene matches. CDR3 sequence (DNA): TGTGCCAGCAGCTTGGGACAGATTAGAAACACCATATATTTT. Its translation: CASSLGQIRNTIYF. The full variable domain, rest sourced from reference TRBV7-2 and TRBJ1-3, is GAGVSQSPSNKVTEKGKDVELRCDPISGHTALYWYRQSLGQGLEFLIYFQGNSAPDKSGLPSDRFSAERTGGSVSTLTIQRTQQEDSAVYLCASSLGQIRNTIYFGEGSWLTVV.

This clonotype has just a few counts. The rearrangement joins TRBV6-2 or TRBV6-3 to TRBJ1-2, with a possible D match to TRBD1 (5 bases). Trimming pared 5 bases from V and 5 bases from J, leaving 18 bases between. The CDR3 sequence is 15 residues long. Germline V gene lookup returns CDR1 MNHEY and CDR2 SVGEGT. CDR3 protein: CASSGGTDGAYGYTF. CDR3 nucleotides: TGTGCCAGCAGTGGGGGGACGGACGGTGCTTATGGCTACACCTTC.

The gene calls are TRBV7-2 and TRBJ1-2, with D possibly TRBD1 on 6 matching bases. V was cut by 3 bases and J by 4 bases, with 12 bases left in between. CDR1 SGHTA and CDR2 FQGNSA come from the germline V gene. This CDR3 is built from 14 residues. The CDR3 sequence: CASSFARGGYGYTF. The CDR3 nucleotides read TGTGCCAGCAGCTTTGCAAGGGGGGGCTATGGCTACACCTTC.

This clonotype has only a few counts. This sequence joins TRBV3-1 and TRBJ2-3; the match to TRBD2 covers 7 bases. The V segment lost 8 bases and the J segment 0 bases; nucleotides outside the gene matches: 5. The CDR3 runs 14 residues. CDR1 LGHDT and CDR2 YNNKEL come from the germline V gene (reference sequence). The CDR3 DNA reads as TGTGCCAGCGGGGGGACTACTAGCACAGATACGCAGTATTTT. Protein: CASGGTTSTDTQYF.

This clonotype has only a few counts. V usage is TRBV27 and J usage is TRBJ2-3; D uncertain. The CDR3 has 15 amino acids. CDR1 MNHEY and CDR2 SMNVEV come from the germline V gene (reference sequence). The ends were cut back, 2 bases at V and 4 bases at J, with 13 bases in the middle. The CDR3 DNA reads as TGTGCCAGCAGTTTACTCCGAGACTCATCAGATACGCAGTATTTT. Protein product: CASSLLRDSSDTQYF.

This chain joins TRBV12-3 or TRBV12-4 and TRBJ2-7; 9 bases line up with TRBD2. V lost 6 bases and J lost 5; bases outside the gene matches: 8. The CDR3 contains 14 residues. CDR3 sequence: CASSESSGVDEQYF. CDR3 DNA: TGTGCCAGCAGCGAATCTAGCGGGGTCGACGAGCAGTACTTC.

This chain links TRBV6-6 with TRBJ2-5, with TRBD2 matching 10 bases. Germline CDR1 MNHNY, CDR2 SVGAGI (reference sequence). Trimming at V came to 5 bases and at J to 0 bases, leaving 9 bases not matched to a gene. This CDR3 is built from 17 residues. CDR3 amino acids: CASSKGSGGRYQETQYF. The DNA for the CDR3 is TGTGCCAGCAGTAAGGGTAGCGGGGGGAGGTACCAAGAGACCCAGTACTTC.

The chain joins TRBV6-2 or TRBV6-3 to TRBJ2-7, with D tentatively TRBD1 (5 bases). This CDR3 has 14 amino acids. Germline CDR1 MNHEY, CDR2 SVGEGT. V was shortened by 10 bases and J by 0 bases, with 16 bases between the two germline ends. CDR3 loop: CANLDKALSYEQYF. As DNA, the CDR3 is TGTGCCAACTTGGACAAGGCCCTCTCCTACGAGCAGTACTTC.

This clonotype was counted a few times. The chain carries TRBV20-1 and TRBJ2-5; D remains ambiguous. Germline values: CDR1 DFQATT, CDR2 SNEGSKA (reference sequence). The CDR3 runs 12 residues. Deletions cut 5 bases from V and 2 bases from J, with 9 bases between. CDR3 in amino acids: CSAEAGQETQYF. Written as DNA, the CDR3 is TGCAGTGCTGAAGCCGGGCAAGAGACCCAGTACTTC.

This clonotype was observed at least ten times. The chain recombines TRBV4-1 with TRBJ1-1; 8 bases match TRBD1. The CDR3 is made up of 17 amino acids. Trimming took 3 bases from V and 6 from J; bases not matched to a gene: 15. Germline CDR1 is MGHRA and CDR2 is YSYEKL. The CDR3 spells CASSQTLLGQGGPEAFF. CDR3 DNA: TGCGCCAGCAGCCAGACCCTCCTCGGACAGGGTGGGCCTGAAGCTTTCTTT.

The chain joins TRBV4-2 to TRBJ1-3; tentatively, D is TRBD1 (5 bases). Trimming removed 0 bases from V and 2 bases from J, with 14 bases in between. Germline CDR1 and CDR2: LGHNA and YNFKEQ. The CDR3 contains 17 residues. The CDR3 bases are TGTGCCAGCAGCCAAGAATCTGTCAGGGCCACTGGAAACACCATATATTTT. Translation: CASSQESVRATGNTIYF.

The table lists this clonotype with many counts. The gene calls are TRBV14 and TRBJ1-4; no firm D call. The CDR3 totals 15 residues. With 0 bases removed from V and 7 bases from J, the gap between germline ends came to 12 bases. The germline gives CDR1 SGHDN, CDR2 FVKESK. The CDR3 nucleotides are TGTGCCAGCAGCCAAGAACGGCCGGGGAGTGAAAAACTGTTTTTT. Translated, it gives CASSQERPGSEKLFF.

CDR3 nucleotides: TGTGCCAGCAGCCCCCAACAGGTCGGAGAGACCCAGTACTTC. Translation: CASSPQQVGETQYF. The rearrangement links TRBV7-3 to TRBJ2-5; D may be TRBD1 (5 bases). There are 14 residues in the CDR3. Trimming removed 5 bases from V and 4 bases from J, with 14 bases in between. CDR1 is SGHTA, CDR2 FQGTGA, per germline.

V gene TRBV27 combines with J gene TRBJ1-6; the D gene is possibly TRBD1 (6 bases). The CDR3 has 15 residues. Germline V gene data show CDR1 as MNHEY and CDR2 as SMNVEV (reference sequence). Trimming cost V 7 bases and J 3 bases, with 13 bases left between them. CDR3 in amino acids: CASTPGGFYNSPLHF. In DNA form, the CDR3 reads TGTGCCAGCACCCCGGGGGGCTTCTATAATTCACCCCTCCACTTT.

This clonotype was found many times. The rearrangement joins TRBV5-1 to TRBJ2-7, with D perhaps assigned TRBD1 or TRBD2 (5 bases each). Trimming pared 5 bases from V and 5 bases from J, leaving 17 bases between. This CDR3 is built from 14 residues. Germline lookup yields CDR1 SGHRS and CDR2 YFSETQ. CDR3 sequence reads: CASSLSGTVNEQYF. The CDR3 nucleotides read TGCGCCAGCAGTCTTTCCGGGACGGTCAACGAGCAGTACTTC.

The chain couples TRBV27 to TRBJ1-1; possibly TRBD1 for D (6 bases). The CDR3 contains 16 residues. Deletions cut 0 bases from V and 7 bases from J, with 18 bases between. Germline V gives CDR1 MNHEY, CDR2 SMNVEV (reference sequence). The DNA of the CDR3 is TGTGCCAGCAGTTTATCGGGTAGGGGGATCGGGGTTGAAGCTTTCTTT. Its protein product is CASSLSGRGIGVEAFF.

V is TRBV5-8 and J is TRBJ2-6; no clear D. The germline V gene encodes CDR1 SGHTS and CDR2 YDEGEE. The V end was cut by 1 base, the J end by 0 bases, with 8 bases between. CDR3 length: 16 amino acids. CDR3 DNA sequence: TGTGCCAGCAGCTTGCGACGGTACTCTGGGGCCAACGTCCTGACTTTC. It encodes CASSLRRYSGANVLTF.

The V gene is TRBV28, the J gene TRBJ2-7; D not certain. The V gene lost 5 bases and the J gene lost 0 bases, with 17 bases spanning the gap. This CDR3 spans 16 amino acids. Germline V gene sequence: CDR1 MDHEN, CDR2 SYDVKM. CDR3 protein: CASSPPRRHRSYEQYF. The CDR3 DNA reads TGTGCCAGCAGTCCCCCGCGCAGGCACCGCTCCTACGAGCAGTACTTC.

This clonotype showed up just a few times. The rearrangement uses TRBV18 and TRBJ2-1; 9 nucleotides agree with TRBD2. V shed 1 base, J shed 1 base, and the junction held 5 bases outside the gene matches. The CDR3 spans 17 residues. Per germline, CDR1 KGHSH and CDR2 LQKENI. CDR3: CASSPLSSGGSYNEQFF. The CDR3 bases are TGTGCCAGCTCACCACTGTCGAGCGGGGGGTCCTACAATGAGCAGTTCTTC.

The gene calls are TRBV7-9 and TRBJ2-7; D remains unclear. This CDR3 is 12 amino acids long. The germline gives CDR1 SEHNR, CDR2 FQNEAQ (reference sequence). The germline V and J ends were trimmed by 0 bases and 5 bases, with 5 bases remaining between them. The CDR3 coding sequence is TGTGCCAGCAGCTTAGCGCTGGACGAGCAGTACTTC. Translated: CASSLALDEQYF.

V is TRBV6-6 and J is TRBJ2-2, with TRBD1 matching over 7 bases. After removal of 4 bases from V and 8 bases from J, the junction contained 1 base not matched to a gene. The CDR3 has 12 residues. From germline, CDR1 is MNHNY and CDR2 SVGAGI (reference sequence). The CDR3 nucleotides read TGTGCCAGCAGTTTGGACAGGGGGGAGCTGTTTTTT. This gives the protein CASSLDRGELFF.

The chain carries TRBV2 and TRBJ2-3; D may be TRBD2 (5 bases). The V and J ends lost 7 bases and 2 bases respectively, with 10 bases between them. There are 13 residues in the CDR3. Germline V gene lookup returns CDR1 SNHLY and CDR2 FYNNEI. Written as DNA, the CDR3 is TGTGCCAGCACCGGACTCCTCACAGATACGCAGTATTTT. The encoded protein is CASTGLLTDTQYF.

This clonotype came up a few times. V is TRBV3-1 and J is TRBJ1-2, with 8 bases matching TRBD1. The germline V gene has CDR1 LGHDT and CDR2 YNNKEL (reference sequence). The CDR3 contains 13 residues. The V and J ends lost 4 bases and 7 bases, in that order; junction bases with no gene match: 5. The CDR3 loop is CASSPRDRPGYTF. DNA for the CDR3: TGTGCCAGCAGCCCCCGGGACAGGCCTGGCTACACCTTC.